This T cell receptor beta chain stems from a study of blood T cells in healthy people across ages. The study, taken as a whole, reports: Those diversity estimates obtained from one million T cells were thought to be underestimates. Long-lived and aged donors differed, with more naive CD4+ cells and higher diversity in the long-lived.

The germline CDR1 and CDR2 sequences are LGHDT and YNNKEL (reference sequence). CDR3 size: 15 residues. V was shortened by 1 base and J by 6 bases, with 13 bases between the two germline ends. PBMCs were isolated at a quantity of at least 6 million per sample. Sample-barcoded 5' priming and a J-beta primer mix drove a second PCR of roughly 7 to 11 cycles. Each of the samples gave a minimum of 2.5 million paired-end reads that contained CDR3. TCRdb ran MiXCR on the 5' RACE reads and lists one entry per CDR3 protein. The sample lists over a million distinct CDR3 sequences; almost 60% were seen once. As regards this clonotype: Its antigen is not known.

The specimen was blood. The TCR sequence derives from a man aged 18 to 30 in good health. The chain recombines TRBV3-1 with TRBJ2-1; the D gene is possibly TRBD1 (6 bases). This chain's CDR3 is CASSQVVGTPNEQFF. CDR3 in DNA: TGTGCCAGCAGCCAAGTCGTGGGGACACCCAATGAGCAGTTCTTC.